This T cell receptor (beta chain) is drawn from a study of shared clonotypes between healthy human individuals. On this clone itself: Additional DNA sequences in this sample encode the identical CDR3.

Subsets obtained from CD4+ cells comprised CD45RA+ naive and CD45RA-negative memory cells. Method: immunoSEQ multiplex PCR; TCRdb's copy keeps in-frame clones and lacks some. The sample contains some 2,400,000 clones, approximately 95% of which appear only once. The CDR3 runs 13 residues. Germline-derived CDR1 and CDR2 are ENHRY and SYGVKD. V was cut by 3 bases and J by 0 bases, with 5 bases left in between. Input material: naive CD4+ T cells sorted from blood. Subset of the sample: CD45RA+ positively selected. The TCR comes from a young man in good health. The rearrangement uses TRBV10-3 and TRBJ1-1; D not resolved. The CDR3 DNA follows: TGTGCCATCAGTGACGGAGTGAACACTGAAGCTTTCTTT. Its protein is CAISDGVNTEAFF.